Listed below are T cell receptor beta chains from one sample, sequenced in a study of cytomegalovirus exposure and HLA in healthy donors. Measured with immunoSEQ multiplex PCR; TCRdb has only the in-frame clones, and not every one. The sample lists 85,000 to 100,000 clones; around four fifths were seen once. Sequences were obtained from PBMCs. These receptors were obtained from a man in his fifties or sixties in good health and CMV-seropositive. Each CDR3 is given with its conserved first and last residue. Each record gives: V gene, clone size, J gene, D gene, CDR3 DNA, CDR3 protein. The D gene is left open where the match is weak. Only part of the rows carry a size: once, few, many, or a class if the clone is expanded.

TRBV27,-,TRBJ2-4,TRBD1,TGTGCCAGCAGTCCCGGACAGGGAAGTGGACTAGCCAAAAACATTCAGTACTTC,CASSPGQGSGLAKNIQYF
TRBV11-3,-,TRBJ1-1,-,TGTGCCAGCAGCTCTAGTCCCAGGGATGGAGCTTTCTTT,CASSSSPRDGAFF
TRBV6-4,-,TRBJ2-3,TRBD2,TGTGCCAGCAGTGTAGCGGGGGGGACAGATACGCAGTATTTT,CASSVAGGTDTQYF
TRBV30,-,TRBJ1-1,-,TGTGCCTGGAGTGTAGCAGGGATTGAAGCTTTCTTT,CAWSVAGIEAFF
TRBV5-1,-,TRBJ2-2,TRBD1,TGCGCCAGCAGCTTACAGGGGGCCCAAATAGGGTCCGGGGAGCTGTTTTTT,CASSLQGAQIGSGELFF
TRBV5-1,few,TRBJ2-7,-,TGCGCCAGCAGCTTCCCCACCCCCGGCGAGCAGTACTTC,CASSFPTPGEQYF
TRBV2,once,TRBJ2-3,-,TGTGCCAGCAGTGAACTGCGATCCGCGGTATTT,CASSELRSAVF
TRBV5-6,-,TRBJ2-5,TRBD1,TGTGCCAGCAGCTTGGGACAGGGGCCAACGGAGACCCAGTACTTC,CASSLGQGPTETQYF
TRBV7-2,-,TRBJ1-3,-,TGTGCCAGCAGCCCCCTCAGACAGTTCTCTGGAAACACCATATATTTT,CASSPLRQFSGNTIYF
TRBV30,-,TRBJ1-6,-,TGTGCCTGGGAGACCGGCTCGTCGGGGTCACCCCTCCACTTT,CAWETGSSGSPLHF
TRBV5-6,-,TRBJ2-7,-,TGTGCCAGCAGCCCGAAGGGCGGGATATACGAGCAGTACTTC,CASSPKGGIYEQYF
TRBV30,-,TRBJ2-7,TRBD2,TGTGCCTGGAGTGTACCCGGGAGGGGATCTTCCTACGAGCAGTACTTC,CAWSVPGRGSSYEQYF
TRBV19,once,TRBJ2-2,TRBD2,TGTGCCACCATAAATGCCGGGGGGATCACCGGGGAGCTGTTTTTT,CATINAGGITGELFF
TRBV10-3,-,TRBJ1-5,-,TGTGCCATCAGTGATCAGGCCCATCAGCCCCAGCATTTT,CAISDQAHQPQHF
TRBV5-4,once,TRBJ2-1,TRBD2,TGTGCCAGCAGCTCGGGGGGACCGGCCTACAATGAGCAGTTCTTC,CASSSGGPAYNEQFF
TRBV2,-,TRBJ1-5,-,TGTGCCAGCGTACGGGACAACAATCAGCCCCAGCATTTT,CASVRDNNQPQHF
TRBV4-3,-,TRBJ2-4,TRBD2,TGCGCCAGCAGGTTAGCGGGGGACAAAAACATTCAGTACTTC,CASRLAGDKNIQYF
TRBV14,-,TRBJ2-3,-,TGTGCCAGCAGCCGAGTGGGGGGATCCACAGATACGCAGTATTTT,CASSRVGGSTDTQYF
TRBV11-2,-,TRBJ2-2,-,TGTGCCAGCAGCCGGAGGGCGCCCTCGAACACCGGGGAGCTGTTTTTT,CASSRRAPSNTGELFF
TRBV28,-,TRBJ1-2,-,TGTGCCAGCAGTTTGGGCAGGGGCTCTGGTGGCTACACCTTC,CASSLGRGSGGYTF
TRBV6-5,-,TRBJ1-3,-,TGTGCCAGCAGTTATCAGTCAGGCTCTGGAAACACCATATATTTT,CASSYQSGSGNTIYF
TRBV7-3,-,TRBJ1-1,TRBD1,TGTGCCAGCAGACAAGGACAGGGATACACTGAAGCTTTCTTT,CASRQGQGYTEAFF
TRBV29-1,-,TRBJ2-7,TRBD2,TGCAGCGTGTGTCTAGCGGGGGTCGGCGGCTACGAGCAGTACTTC,CSVCLAGVGGYEQYF
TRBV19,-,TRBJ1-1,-,TGTGCCACCAGATTGGGACAGAACACTGAAGCTTTCTTT,CATRLGQNTEAFF
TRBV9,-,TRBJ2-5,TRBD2,TGTGCCAGCAGCGTAGGGGCTAGCGGGGGGAGAGCGGAGACCCAGTACTTC,CASSVGASGGRAETQYF
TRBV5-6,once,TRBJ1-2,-,TGTGCCAGCAGCTTGGGGACACTTTTCTATGGCTACACCTTC,CASSLGTLFYGYTF
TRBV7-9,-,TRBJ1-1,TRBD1,TGTGCCAGCAGCCGGACAGGGGACACTGAAGCTTTCTTT,CASSRTGDTEAFF
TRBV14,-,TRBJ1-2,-,TGTGCCAGCAGCCCGGATGGACAAGTCTATGGCTACACCTTC,CASSPDGQVYGYTF
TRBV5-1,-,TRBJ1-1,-,TGCGCCAGCAGCTTGGTAATACAGGGGAACACTGAAGCTTTCTTT,CASSLVIQGNTEAFF
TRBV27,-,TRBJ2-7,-,TGTGCCAGCAGGGACAGCCGGGCCCTCTACGAGCAGTACTTC,CASRDSRALYEQYF
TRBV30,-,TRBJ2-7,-,TGTGCCTGGAGCCAGTATTCCTACGAGCAGTACTTC,CAWSQYSYEQYF
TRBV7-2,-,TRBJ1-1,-,TGTGCCAGCAGCTTAGCGGACGGGGTGGGGACTGAAGCTTTCTTT,CASSLADGVGTEAFF
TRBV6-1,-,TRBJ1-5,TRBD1,TGTGCCAGCAGTGAGGGATGGACAGGGGTCAATCAGCCCCAGCATTTT,CASSEGWTGVNQPQHF
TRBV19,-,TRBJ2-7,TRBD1,TGTGCCAGTTGCGGGACAGGGAAGCCCTACGAGCAGTACTTC,CASCGTGKPYEQYF
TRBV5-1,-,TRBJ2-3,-,TGCGCCAGCACGGGGGGACAAAACACAGATACGCAGTATTTT,CASTGGQNTDTQYF
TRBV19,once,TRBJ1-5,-,TGTGCCAGTAGTGGGGGCCAGCCCCAGCATTTT,CASSGGQPQHF
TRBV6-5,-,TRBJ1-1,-,TGTGCCAGCAGGGTCACAGGGATGAACACTGAAGCTTTCTTT,CASRVTGMNTEAFF
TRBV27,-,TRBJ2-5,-,TGTGCCAGCAGTTTCATGGAGACCCAGTACTTC,CASSFMETQYF
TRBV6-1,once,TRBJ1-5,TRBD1,TGTGCCAGCTACGGGACAGGGGGCAATCAGCCCCAGCATTTT,CASYGTGGNQPQHF
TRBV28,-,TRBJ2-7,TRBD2,TGTGCCAGCACTCCTGGCGGTGGCGGGGGGGCTTTGTACGAGCAGTACTTC,CASTPGGGGGALYEQYF
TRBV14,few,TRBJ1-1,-,TGTGCCAGCAGCCAAGTCTTTGGCGGCAAGAACACTGAAGCTTTCTTT,CASSQVFGGKNTEAFF